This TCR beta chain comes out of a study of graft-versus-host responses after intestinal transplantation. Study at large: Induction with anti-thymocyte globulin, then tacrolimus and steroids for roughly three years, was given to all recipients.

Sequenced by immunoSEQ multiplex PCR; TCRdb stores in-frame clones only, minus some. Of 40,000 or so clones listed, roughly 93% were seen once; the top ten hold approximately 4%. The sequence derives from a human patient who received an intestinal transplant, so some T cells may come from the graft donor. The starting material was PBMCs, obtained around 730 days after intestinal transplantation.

The CDR3 coding sequence is TGTGCCAGCAGCTCCCGACAGGGAAGAACCTACGAGCAGTACTTC. Its translation is CASSSRQGRTYEQYF. This rearrangement joins TRBV7-6 to TRBJ2-7; 7 bases align to TRBD1. V shed 4 bases and J 2 bases; nucleotides not matched to a gene: 8. The CDR3 totals 15 residues. In germline, CDR1 is SGHVS, CDR2 FNYEAQ.